Presented here are 6 T cell receptor beta chains from one specimen sequenced in a study of cytomegalovirus exposure and HLA in healthy donors. Primers included in the PCR were 60 Vbeta and 13 Jbeta primers. Using immunoSEQ multiplex PCR, the repertoire was profiled, and TCRdb retains in-frame clones only, with some absent. This sample carries over 130,000 clones, under 70% of them seen once, and the ten largest clones take around 6.3%. Sequenced input: PBMCs. These TCRs come from a woman aged 55-75 years in good health and CMV-seronegative.

Details on this clone: A junction end diverges from the germline sequence, so it may reflect a read error. The chain recombines TRBV7-9 with TRBJ2-7; D is unresolved. The CDR3 runs 12 residues. Germline V CDR1 and CDR2: SEHNR, FQNEAQ (reference sequence). The CDR3 protein is CSSSLRDYEQYF. The CDR3 bases are TGTTCCAGCAGCTTACGAGACTACGAGCAGTACTTC.

V gene TRBV28 combines with J gene TRBJ2-7; 10 nucleotides align to TRBD2. Germline V gives CDR1 MDHEN, CDR2 SYDVKM. V lost 2 bases and J lost 4; bases outside the gene matches: 11. This CDR3 spans 17 amino acids. For the CDR3, the DNA is TGTGCCAGCAGTTTAGTCCCTGGGGCAGCGGGAGGGTACGAGCAGTACTTC. Protein: CASSLVPGAAGGYEQYF. Together with reference TRBV28 and TRBJ2-7, the CDR3 gives the full variable domain: DVKVTQSSRYLVKRTGEKVFLECVQDMDHENMFWYRQDPGLGLRLIYFSYDVKMKEKGDIPEGYSVSREKKERFSLILESASTNQTSMYLCASSLVPGAAGGYEQYFGPGTRLTVT.

CDR3 region: CASRRGPSTDTQYF. DNA for the CDR3: TGTGCCAGTAGGAGGGGGCCAAGCACAGATACGCAGTATTTT. The chain recombines TRBV6-5 with TRBJ2-3, with D possibly TRBD1 on 7 matching bases. V was pared by 9 bases and J by 0 bases, with 13 bases between. The CDR3 is made up of 14 amino acids. Germline-derived CDR1 and CDR2 are MNHEY and SVGAGI.

The rearrangement joins TRBV2 to TRBJ2-2; a possible D gene is TRBD2 (5 bases). V was pared by 5 bases and J by 5 bases, with 9 bases between. This CDR3 is built from 13 residues. The germline V gene has CDR1 SNHLY and CDR2 FYNNEI. The CDR3 DNA sequence: TGTGCCAGCAGTCAAACTAGGACCGGGGAGCTGTTTTTT. Amino acid sequence: CASSQTRTGELFF.

This chain joins TRBV11-3 and TRBJ2-7; TRBD2 agrees at 14 bases. Unmatched junction bases numbered 5, after V lost 5 bases and J lost 5 bases. The CDR3 has 15 residues. CDR1 and CDR2 (germline): SGHNT, YENEEA. The CDR3 sequence: CASSAGLAGADEQYF. CDR3 bases: TGTGCCAGCAGCGCGGGACTAGCGGGAGCTGACGAGCAGTACTTC. The entire variable domain, with the rest obtained from reference TRBV11-3 and TRBJ2-7, is as follows: EAGVVQSPRYKIIEKKQPVAFWCNPISGHNTLYWYLQNLGQGPELLIRYENEEAVDDSQLPKDRFSAERLKGVDSTLKIQPAELGDSAVYLCASSAGLAGADEQYFGPGTRLTVT.

V gene TRBV11-1 combines with J gene TRBJ2-1; D might be TRBD1 (5 bases). V was shortened by 5 bases and J by 4 bases, with 12 bases between the two germline ends. The V gene's germline CDR1 is SGHAT and CDR2 FQDESV (reference sequence). The CDR3 is 14 amino acids. CDR3 DNA: TGTGCCAGCAGCCCAAGGGGTAGATACAATGAGCAGTTCTTC. This sequence encodes CASSPRGRYNEQFF.